Here is one TCR beta chain with its context. The specificity of this receptor is unknown. No much larger clone exists at a distance of one base, and base qualities are not known. V loses 6 bases, J loses 2 bases, and the germline ends lie 16 bases apart. The CDR3 covers 16 residues, taking in both the cysteine and the phenylalanine. Of the read, only the CDR3 DNA is kept; its 48 bases are in frame from base 1. From a lookup of the germline V gene, CDR1 and CDR2 are MNHNS and SASEGT. These data originate in a study of regulatory T cells in long-lasting Graves disease (dated by TCRdb to about 2021). Describing the broader study: Persistent Graves' disease meant more than 5 years of antithyroid drug treatment with TSH receptor autoantibodies that stayed positive. The study was conducted in China and was registered as a clinical trial. Patients with persistent Graves' disease were compared with patients with newly diagnosed Graves' disease using TCR sequencing and RNA sequencing of peripheral blood. A total of 35 or so samples were covered by TCR sequencing, comprising approximately 13 persistent and roughly 20 newly diagnosed Graves' disease patients. In the clinical cohort, patients with persistent Graves' disease had used antithyroid drugs for an average of about 9.3 years.

The time point label of this sample denotes: persistent/refractory GD, antithyroid drugs over 5 years with positive TRAb. For both TCR sequencing and RNA sequencing, RNA was extracted from PBMCs in TRIzol. The diagnosis of Graves' disease was made according to American Thyroid Association guidelines. Patients for the study were recruited at an endocrinology department in Xi'an, China. Each patient gave roughly 8.4 milliliters of peripheral blood, collected in an EDTA anticoagulant tube. Ficoll Paque Plus density gradient separation was used to isolate PBMCs, and no further T cell sorting was done. An Agilent 2100 Bioanalyzer and agarose gel were used to check RNA quality, and a NanoDrop 2000 was used to measure RNA concentration. Results the study describes overall, beyond this receptor: The authors noted that the small sample size was a limitation that may lower accuracy. Because the primary lesion, thyroid tissue, could not be accessed, the study looked at peripheral blood alone. A larger number of public clonotypes was shared among persistent patients (approximately 3,000) than among newly diagnosed patients (around 970). Sequencing and analysis were restricted to the TCR beta chain. Lower TCR Shannon entropy and fewer highly expanded clones were observed in persistent Graves' disease patients than in newly diagnosed patients, which suggested clonal expansion. Persistent disease showed preferential use of TRBV28, TRBJ1-2 and TRBJ2-5, whereas newly diagnosed disease favored TRBV20-1 and TRBJ2-1.

The library came from multiplex PCR. The listed sequencing device is Illumina HiSeq 4000. CDR3 regions were amplified by Arm-PCR with iRepertoire HTBI primers to construct TCR beta libraries. Before sequencing, the PCR products went through gel purification. On the study's bioinformatics: Gene usage analysis of CDR3 amino acid clonotypes used the roughly 62 TRBV and 12 to 15 TRBJ segments found across samples. Filtered high-quality paired reads were merged into contigs using COPE and FqMerger. Contigs were aligned with BLAST to IMGT TRBV, TRBD and TRBJ reference genes, and CDR3 was defined per IMGT. Clonotypes above 0.1% frequency were classified as highly expanded clones. Repertoire diversity was measured by Shannon entropy, and V-J evenness by the Gini coefficient. A clonotype found in more than one individual was treated as public. Clones were called with MiXCR by TCRdb after fastp trimmed the public reads at Q25, and only in-frame beta chains were retained. Records with the same CDR3 protein are collapsed into one entry carrying the most frequent genes and DNA. The V and J calls here are based on TCRdb, not the publication. Recorded for this sample are about 470,000 distinct CDR3 sequences; less than 25% of them occurred a single time. The biggest ten clones account for about 7.8% of the sample.

The specimen was peripheral blood mononuclear cells (PBMCs), collected when the disease was refractory, from a patient treated with antithyroid drugs. The TCR sequence derives from a female donor with Graves disease. The chain joins TRBV6-1 to TRBJ2-2, with a tentative D gene TRBD2 over 6 matching bases. The CDR3 region has the sequence CASSRELASNTGELFF. The DNA sequence is as follows: TGTGCCAGCAGCCGTGAACTAGCTTCTAACACCGGGGAGCTGTTTTTT.